One sample yielded the 27 T cell receptor beta chains listed below, sequenced in a study of T cells after yellow fever vaccination. One entry per CDR3 protein, called by TCRdb with MiXCR from the 5' RACE reads. This sample has hundreds of thousands of distinct CDR3 sequences; less than 25% occur once, and the top ten carry about a sixth. The sample was PBMCs, taken around 3 weeks after the first yellow fever vaccination. These receptors came from a man between 18 and 35 years old who received the YFV17D yellow fever vaccine.

The chain links TRBV6-2 or TRBV6-3 to TRBJ2-3; no definite D call. The V end lost 8 bases, the J end lost 4 bases, and 13 bases lay between the germline ends. CDR3 length equals 13 residues. The V gene's germline CDR1 is MNHEY and CDR2 SVGEGT. The CDR3 region is CASRAIRSDTQYF. The CDR3 DNA sequence: TGTGCCAGCCGGGCAATCAGGTCAGATACGCAGTATTTT.

The sample holds a few counts of this clonotype. V gene TRBV25-1 combines with J gene TRBJ2-5, with D tentatively TRBD1 or TRBD2 (5 bases each). CDR1 MGHDK and CDR2 SYGVNS come from the germline V gene. The CDR3 sequence is 17 residues long. The germline V and J ends were trimmed by 3 bases and 3 bases, with 20 bases remaining between them. CDR3 sequence reads: CASSDPTRGGREETQYF. The DNA for the CDR3 is TGTGCCAGCAGTGACCCCACCCGGGGCGGTCGAGAAGAGACCCAGTACTTC.

This clonotype turned up a few times. The chain uses TRBV4-3 and TRBJ2-3; a possible D gene is TRBD1 (6 bases). Germline CDR1 LGHNA, CDR2 YSLEER. V was shortened by 4 bases and J by 4 bases, with 18 bases between the two germline ends. This CDR3 is built from 16 residues. The CDR3 loop is CASSRKGDVSADTQYF. DNA of the CDR3: TGCGCCAGCAGCCGGAAGGGGGATGTGAGTGCAGATACGCAGTATTTT.

This clonotype was counted only a few times. In DNA form, the CDR3 reads TGTGCCACCAGCAGAGCCTACCCCGGGACAGGAGACTACGAGCAGTACGTC. Its protein product is CATSRAYPGTGDYEQYV. V gene TRBV15 combines with J gene TRBJ2-7, with 8 positions matching TRBD1. Per the germline V gene, CDR1 is LNHNV and CDR2 is YYDKDF (reference sequence). Trimming at V came to 1 base and at J to 3 bases, leaving 11 bases not matched to a gene. The CDR3 is made up of 17 amino acids.

This clonotype has a handful of counts. The chain is built from TRBV4-2 and TRBJ2-5; 7 positions match TRBD1. Germline V CDR1 and CDR2: LGHNA, YNFKEQ. The CDR3 is 15 amino acids. With 0 bases clipped from V and 5 bases from J, the junction kept 6 bases outside the gene matches. The CDR3 sequence is CASSQDRQGDETQYF. The CDR3, as DNA: TGTGCCAGCAGCCAAGATCGCCAGGGGGATGAGACCCAGTACTTC.

The gene calls are TRBV6-1 and TRBJ2-5; the D call may be TRBD1 or TRBD2 (5 bases each). Trimming took 2 bases from V and 5 from J, leaving 12 bases between them. Germline values: CDR1 MNHNS, CDR2 SASEGT. This CDR3 region has 14 residues. In DNA, the CDR3 is TGTGCCAGCAGTGAAATCGGGGCGAGGGAGACCCAGTACTTC. Translated, it gives CASSEIGARETQYF.

The gene calls are TRBV12-3 or TRBV12-4 and TRBJ1-2; D is uncertain. This CDR3 region has 13 residues. V dropped 6 bases and J dropped 4 bases, with 12 bases sitting between them. The chain's CDR3 is CASSSENLYGYTF. The CDR3 nucleotides are TGTGCCAGCAGCTCAGAGAACCTCTATGGCTACACCTTC.

V usage is TRBV6-5 and J usage is TRBJ2-7; 8 positions agree with TRBD1. Trimming at V came to 2 bases and at J to 7 bases, leaving 13 bases not matched to a gene. CDR3 length: 16 amino acids. CDR1 is MNHEY, CDR2 SVGAGI, per germline. The DNA for the CDR3 is TGTGCCAGCAGTTACCCACCGGGACAGGTGCGTGAGGAGCAGTACTTC. Its translation: CASSYPPGQVREEQYF.

This clonotype was detected once. J is TRBJ1-1 and V is TRBV25-1; perhaps TRBD1 as D (5 bases). The CDR3 extends over 12 amino acids. V lost 1 base, J lost 8 bases, and 8 bases lay in between. The germline V gene encodes CDR1 MGHDK and CDR2 SYGVNS. Here the CDR3 reads CASSEWAGEAFF. CDR3 DNA: TGTGCCAGCAGTGAATGGGCAGGGGAAGCTTTCTTT.

The chain has TRBV7-6 and TRBJ2-1; 7 nucleotides align to TRBD1. There are 16 residues in the CDR3. CDR1 and CDR2 from the germline V gene are SGHVS and FNYEAQ. V shed 7 bases and J 0 bases; nucleotides not matched to a gene: 9. CDR3 in DNA: TGTGCCAGCAACCTCTACAGGGGAAGCTCCTACAATGAGCAGTTCTTC. This encodes CASNLYRGSSYNEQFF.

This chain joins TRBV28 and TRBJ1-6; weak D call: TRBD1 (5 bases). From germline, CDR1 is MDHEN and CDR2 SYDVKM. V was shortened by 7 bases and J by 9 bases, with 16 bases between the two germline ends. The CDR3 extends over 14 amino acids. CDR3 sequence reads: CASMFRGEVSPLHF. The DNA for the CDR3 is TGTGCCAGCATGTTTCGGGGGGAAGTTTCACCCCTCCACTTT.

The chain uses TRBV3-1 and TRBJ2-5; 8 positions match TRBD2. The CDR3 contains 18 residues. Per the germline V gene, CDR1 is LGHDT and CDR2 is YNNKEL (reference sequence). V gave up 0 bases and J gave up 2 bases; unmatched junction bases: 11. The chain's CDR3 is CASSQDSTAGGPQETQYF. CDR3 nucleotides: TGTGCCAGCAGCCAAGATTCGACGGCGGGGGGCCCTCAAGAGACCCAGTACTTC.

The V gene is TRBV4-1, the J gene TRBJ2-2; D is unclear. Deletions cut 4 bases from V and 4 bases from J, with 16 bases between. Germline CDR1 is MGHRA and CDR2 is YSYEKL. This CDR3 contains 16 residues. The CDR3 bases are TGCGCCAGCAGCCCTCAGGTGCTCTCGGGCACCGGGGAGCTGTTTTTT. It specifies CASSPQVLSGTGELFF.

This clonotype has only a few counts. The chain recombines TRBV7-7 with TRBJ2-3, with D unclear. The CDR3 totals 15 residues. V lost 1 base, J lost 2 bases, and 10 bases lay in between. Germline loops: CDR1 SSHAT, CDR2 FNYEAQ (reference sequence). This CDR3 reads CASSLEGRFTDTQYF. In DNA, the CDR3 is TGTGCCAGCAGCTTAGAAGGCCGCTTCACAGATACGCAGTATTTT.

This clonotype was picked up a small number of times. The gene calls are TRBV20-1 and TRBJ2-7; 11 bases match TRBD1. With 5 bases clipped from V and 2 bases from J, the junction kept 8 bases outside the gene matches. Germline V gene sequence: CDR1 DFQATT, CDR2 SNEGSKA (reference sequence). The CDR3 runs 15 residues. The CDR3 spells CSALEPGQGAYEQYF. Written as DNA, the CDR3 is TGCAGTGCTCTCGAGCCGGGACAGGGGGCCTACGAGCAGTACTTC.

V gene TRBV7-9 combines with J gene TRBJ2-1; 11 nucleotides agree with TRBD2. V gave up 5 bases and J gave up 10 bases; unmatched junction bases: 13. Germline CDR1 is SEHNR and CDR2 is FQNEAQ (reference sequence). This CDR3 contains 16 residues. The CDR3 sequence is CASSPKLAGETREQFF. Written as DNA, the CDR3 is TGTGCCAGCAGCCCGAAACTAGCGGGGGAAACCCGAGAGCAGTTCTTC.

A few counts support this clonotype. This chain joins TRBV30 and TRBJ1-1; D is perhaps TRBD1 (5 bases). V was shortened by 2 bases and J by 5 bases, with 6 bases between the two germline ends. The V gene's germline CDR1 is GTSNPN and CDR2 SVGIG (reference sequence). CDR3 size: 11 residues. The CDR3 loop reads CAWSWGTEAFF. The CDR3 region has the DNA TGTGCCTGGAGTTGGGGGACTGAAGCTTTCTTT.

At least ten counts were recorded for this clonotype. This sequence joins TRBV7-6 and TRBJ2-2; no firm D call. V was trimmed by 2 bases and J by 4 bases, leaving 5 bases between them. Looked up from germline, CDR1 is SGHVS and CDR2 is FNYEAQ. The CDR3 has 13 residues. CDR3 residues: CASSLTGTGELFF. In nucleotides, the CDR3 is TGTGCCAGCAGCTTAACTGGCACCGGGGAGCTGTTTTTT.

The V gene is TRBV6-1, the J gene TRBJ2-7; 7 nucleotides align to TRBD1. This CDR3 contains 13 residues. Germline V gives CDR1 MNHNS, CDR2 SASEGT. The junction had 4 bases not matched to a gene; V was cut back by 5 bases and J by 3 bases. The CDR3 loop reads CASSLQGDYEQYV. The CDR3 nucleotides are TGTGCCAGCAGTCTCCAGGGGGACTACGAGCAGTACGTC.

This clonotype was seen more than once but under ten times. The chain joins TRBV7-3 to TRBJ1-5; D perhaps matches TRBD1 (5 bases). V lost 5 bases and J 5 bases, leaving 16 bases between the germline ends. Germline-derived CDR1 and CDR2 are SGHTA and FQGTGA. CDR3 length: 15 residues. CDR3 loop: CASSRPGGVHQPQHF. The CDR3 DNA reads TGTGCCAGCAGCCGGCCGGGGGGGGTTCATCAGCCCCAGCATTTT.

The chain joins TRBV7-2 to TRBJ2-1, with a weak D call TRBD2 (5 bases). Germline V gene sequence: CDR1 SGHTA, CDR2 FQGNSA. V was shortened by 1 base and J by 7 bases, with 14 bases between the two germline ends. There are 15 residues in the CDR3. CDR3 DNA: TGTGCCAGCAGCTTAGTTGGATCTCGGGGAAATGAGCAGTTCTTC. Encoded protein: CASSLVGSRGNEQFF.

The J gene is TRBJ1-2, the V gene TRBV7-9; D is uncertain. Between the trimmed V and J ends, which lost 5 bases and 8 bases, there was a span of 15 bases. Germline CDR1 SEHNR, CDR2 FQNEAQ (reference sequence). The CDR3 is 13 amino acids. CDR3 loop: CASSHPPPSGYTF. CDR3 sequence (DNA): TGTGCCAGCAGCCACCCGCCCCCGTCGGGCTACACCTTC.

This chain connects TRBV6-5 to TRBJ1-6, with D possibly TRBD1 on 5 matching bases. Germline V gives CDR1 MNHEY, CDR2 SVGAGI. The germline V and J ends were trimmed by 0 bases and 8 bases, with 14 bases remaining between them. The CDR3 length is 16 residues. The CDR3 spells CASSYSARGGDSPLHF. In nucleotides, the CDR3 is TGTGCCAGCAGTTACTCGGCCCGGGGCGGAGATTCACCCCTCCACTTT.

The table lists this clonotype with a few counts. The rearrangement links TRBV25-1 to TRBJ2-3; TRBD1 matches 9 bases. The germline V gene has CDR1 MGHDK and CDR2 SYGVNS. The CDR3 extends over 16 amino acids. Germline trimming cut 3 bases from V and 2 bases from J; bases unmatched to any gene: 6. This chain's CDR3 is CASSDQYRGPTDTQYF. The CDR3 DNA sequence: TGTGCCAGCAGTGATCAATACAGGGGGCCCACAGATACGCAGTATTTT.

The gene calls are TRBV4-1 and TRBJ2-3; D gene ambiguous. The CDR3 has 15 residues. V was pared by 3 bases and J by 2 bases, with 12 bases between. CDR1 and CDR2 from the germline V gene are MGHRA and YSYEKL. The CDR3 DNA reads TGCGCCAGCAGCCACCTGACACAGAACACAGATACGCAGTATTTT. It codes for CASSHLTQNTDTQYF.

V gene TRBV9 combines with J gene TRBJ1-1; D call uncertain. The germline CDR1 and CDR2 sequences are SGDLS and YYNGEE. CDR3 length: 15 amino acids. Trimming took 4 bases from V and 5 from J, leaving 18 bases between them. The CDR3 DNA reads TGTGCCAGCAGCTCGAGCTGGGGTCTGGGGACTGAAGCTTTCTTT. Encoded protein: CASSSSWGLGTEAFF.

The chain joins TRBV15 to TRBJ1-5; D is unresolved. V gave up 0 bases and J gave up 6 bases, with 12 bases separating them. This CDR3 spans 15 amino acids. Germline assignment: CDR1 LNHNV and CDR2 YYDKDF (reference sequence). CDR3 region: CATSRDLGGSQPQHF. Here the CDR3 DNA reads TGTGCCACCAGCAGAGATTTGGGCGGGAGTCAGCCCCAGCATTTT.